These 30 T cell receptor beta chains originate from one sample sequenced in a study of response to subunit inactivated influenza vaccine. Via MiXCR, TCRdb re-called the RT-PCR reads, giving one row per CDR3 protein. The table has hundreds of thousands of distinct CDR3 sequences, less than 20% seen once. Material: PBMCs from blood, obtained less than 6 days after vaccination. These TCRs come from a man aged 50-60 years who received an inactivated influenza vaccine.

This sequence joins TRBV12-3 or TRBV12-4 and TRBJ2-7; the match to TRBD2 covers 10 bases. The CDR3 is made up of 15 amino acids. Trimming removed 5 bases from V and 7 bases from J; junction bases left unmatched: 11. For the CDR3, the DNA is TGTGCCAGCAGTCCACCCAGCGGGGGGGCTGAAGAGCAGTACTTC. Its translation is CASSPPSGGAEEQYF.

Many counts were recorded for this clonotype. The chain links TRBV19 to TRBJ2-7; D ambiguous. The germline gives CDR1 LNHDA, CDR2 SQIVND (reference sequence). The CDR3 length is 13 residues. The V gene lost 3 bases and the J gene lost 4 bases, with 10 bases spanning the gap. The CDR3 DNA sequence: TGTGCCAGTAGTATGGGATCGTCGTACGAGCAGTACTTC. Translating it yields CASSMGSSYEQYF.

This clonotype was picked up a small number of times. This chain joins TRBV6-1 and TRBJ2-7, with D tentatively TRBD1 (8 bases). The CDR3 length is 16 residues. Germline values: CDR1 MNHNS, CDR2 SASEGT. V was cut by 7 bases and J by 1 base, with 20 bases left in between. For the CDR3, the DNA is TGTGCCAGCAATACCGTGCGGGGGACAGGATCCTACGAGCAGTACTTC. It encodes CASNTVRGTGSYEQYF.

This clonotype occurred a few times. For the CDR3, the DNA is TGCGCCAGCAGCCCAGGCGGGACTAGCGTTGAGCAGTTCTTC. This gives the protein CASSPGGTSVEQFF. The chain couples TRBV5-1 to TRBJ2-1, with 10 bases that match TRBD2. Germline V gene lookup returns CDR1 SGHRS and CDR2 YFSETQ. V lost 4 bases to trimming and J lost 9 bases; unmatched junction nucleotides: 7. The CDR3 is made up of 14 amino acids. Together with reference TRBV5-1 and TRBJ2-1, the CDR3 gives the full variable domain: KAGVTQTPRYLIKTRGQQVTLSCSPISGHRSVSWYQQTPGQGLQFLFEYFSETQRNKGNFPGRFSGRQFSNSRSEMNVSTLELGDSALYLCASSPGGTSVEQFFGPGTRLTVL.

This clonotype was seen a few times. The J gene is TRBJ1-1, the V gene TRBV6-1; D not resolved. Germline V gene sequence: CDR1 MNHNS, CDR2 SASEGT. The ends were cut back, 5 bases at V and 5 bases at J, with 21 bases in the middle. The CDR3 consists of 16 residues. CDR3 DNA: TGTGCCAGCAGTCGGACGGTCCCCGGCCCGGGGACTGAAGCTTTCTTT. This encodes CASSRTVPGPGTEAFF.

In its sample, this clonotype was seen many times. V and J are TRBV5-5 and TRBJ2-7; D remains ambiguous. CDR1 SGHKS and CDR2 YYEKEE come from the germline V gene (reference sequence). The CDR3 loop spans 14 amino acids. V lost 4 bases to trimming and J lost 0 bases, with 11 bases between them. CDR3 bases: TGTGCCAGCAGCACCGCACCGCACTCCTACGAGCAGTACTTC. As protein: CASSTAPHSYEQYF.

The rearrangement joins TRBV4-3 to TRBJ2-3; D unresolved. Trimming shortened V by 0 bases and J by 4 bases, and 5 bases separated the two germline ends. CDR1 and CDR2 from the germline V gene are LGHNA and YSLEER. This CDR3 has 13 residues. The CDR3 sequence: CASSQDGSDTQYF. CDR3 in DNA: TGCGCCAGCAGCCAAGATGGGTCAGATACGCAGTATTTT.

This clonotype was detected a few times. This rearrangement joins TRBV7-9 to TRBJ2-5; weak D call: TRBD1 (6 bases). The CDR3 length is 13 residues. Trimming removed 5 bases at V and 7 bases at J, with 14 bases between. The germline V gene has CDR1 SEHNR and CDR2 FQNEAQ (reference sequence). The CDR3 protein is CASSPTGPGTQYF. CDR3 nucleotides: TGTGCCAGCAGCCCTACAGGGCCAGGGACCCAGTACTTC.

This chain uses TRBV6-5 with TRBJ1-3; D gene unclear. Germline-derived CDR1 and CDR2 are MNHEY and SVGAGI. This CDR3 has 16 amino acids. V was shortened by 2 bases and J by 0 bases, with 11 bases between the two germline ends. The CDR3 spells CASSYTEQFSGNTIYF. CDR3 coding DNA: TGTGCCAGCAGTTACACAGAACAATTCTCTGGAAACACCATATATTTT.

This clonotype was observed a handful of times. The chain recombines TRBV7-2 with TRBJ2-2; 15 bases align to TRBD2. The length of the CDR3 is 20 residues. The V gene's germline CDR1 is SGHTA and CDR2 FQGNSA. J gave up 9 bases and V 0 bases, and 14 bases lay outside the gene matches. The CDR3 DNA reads TGTGCCAGCAGCTTAGCCTGGTGGACTAGCGGGGGGGCGAAGTCCCGGGAGCTGTTTTTT. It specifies CASSLAWWTSGGAKSRELFF.

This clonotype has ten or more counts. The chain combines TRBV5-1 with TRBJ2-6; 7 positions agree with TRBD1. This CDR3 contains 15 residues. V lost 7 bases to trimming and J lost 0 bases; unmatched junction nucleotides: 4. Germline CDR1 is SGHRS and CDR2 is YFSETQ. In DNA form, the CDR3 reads TGCGCCAGCCACAGGGGAAGCTCTGGGGCCAACGTCCTGACTTTC. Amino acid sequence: CASHRGSSGANVLTF.

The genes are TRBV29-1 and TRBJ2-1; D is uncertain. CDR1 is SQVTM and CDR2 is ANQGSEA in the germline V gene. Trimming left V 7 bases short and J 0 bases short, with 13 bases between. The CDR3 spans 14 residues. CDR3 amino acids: CSANLLGSYNEQFF. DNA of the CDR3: TGCAGCGCGAATCTGTTAGGCTCCTACAATGAGCAGTTCTTC.

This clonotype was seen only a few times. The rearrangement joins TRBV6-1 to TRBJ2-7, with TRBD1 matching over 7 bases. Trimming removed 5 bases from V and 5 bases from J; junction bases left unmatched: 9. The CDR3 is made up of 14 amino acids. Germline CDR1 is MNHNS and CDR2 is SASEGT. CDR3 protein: CASSPTDRVNEQYF. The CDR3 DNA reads TGTGCCAGCAGTCCCACAGACAGGGTCAACGAGCAGTACTTC.

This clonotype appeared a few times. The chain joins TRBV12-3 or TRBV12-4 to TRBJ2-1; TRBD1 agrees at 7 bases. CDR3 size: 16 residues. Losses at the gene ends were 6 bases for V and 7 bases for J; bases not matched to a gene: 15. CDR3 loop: CASSEQTGILGNEQFF. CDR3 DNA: TGTGCCAGCAGCGAACAGACAGGGATTTTAGGGAATGAGCAGTTCTTC.

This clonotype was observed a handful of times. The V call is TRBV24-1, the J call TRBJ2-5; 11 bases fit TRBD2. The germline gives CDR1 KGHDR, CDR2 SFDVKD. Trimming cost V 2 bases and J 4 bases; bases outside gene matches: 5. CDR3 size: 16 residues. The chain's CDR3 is CATSDSPGTSGETQYF. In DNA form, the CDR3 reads TGTGCCACCAGTGATTCCCCCGGGACTAGCGGAGAGACCCAGTACTTC.

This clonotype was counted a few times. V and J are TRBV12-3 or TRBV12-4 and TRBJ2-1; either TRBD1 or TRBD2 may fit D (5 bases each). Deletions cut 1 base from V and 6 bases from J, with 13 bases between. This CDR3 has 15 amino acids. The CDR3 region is CASSLGRGFANEQFF. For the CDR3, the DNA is TGTGCCAGCAGTTTAGGCCGGGGCTTCGCCAATGAGCAGTTCTTC.

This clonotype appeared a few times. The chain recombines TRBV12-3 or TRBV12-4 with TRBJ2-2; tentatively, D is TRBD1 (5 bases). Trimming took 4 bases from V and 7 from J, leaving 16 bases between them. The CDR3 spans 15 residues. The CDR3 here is CASSSEQEWDGELFF. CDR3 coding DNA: TGTGCCAGCAGTTCGGAACAGGAATGGGACGGGGAGCTGTTTTTT.

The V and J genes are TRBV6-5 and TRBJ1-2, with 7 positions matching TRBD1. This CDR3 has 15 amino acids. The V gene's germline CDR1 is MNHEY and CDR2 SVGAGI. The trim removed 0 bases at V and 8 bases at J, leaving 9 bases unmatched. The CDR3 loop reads CASSYSGRGTEGYTF. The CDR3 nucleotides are TGTGCCAGCAGTTACTCGGGCAGGGGGACGGAGGGCTACACCTTC.

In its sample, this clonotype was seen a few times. The CDR3 region has the DNA TGTGCCAGCAGCTCCCCTGACAGGGTAACCGGGGAGCTGTTTTTT. Its translation: CASSSPDRVTGELFF. This chain links TRBV7-2 with TRBJ2-2; 7 nucleotides agree with TRBD1. From germline, CDR1 is SGHTA and CDR2 FQGNSA. This CDR3 spans 15 amino acids. V was pared by 4 bases and J by 5 bases, with 7 bases of the junction left unmatched.

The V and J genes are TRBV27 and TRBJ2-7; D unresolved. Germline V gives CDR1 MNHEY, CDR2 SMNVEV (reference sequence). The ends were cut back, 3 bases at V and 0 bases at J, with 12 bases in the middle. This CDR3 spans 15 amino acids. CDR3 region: CASSFIAASSYEQYF. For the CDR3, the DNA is TGTGCCAGCAGTTTCATTGCGGCGAGCTCCTACGAGCAGTACTTC.

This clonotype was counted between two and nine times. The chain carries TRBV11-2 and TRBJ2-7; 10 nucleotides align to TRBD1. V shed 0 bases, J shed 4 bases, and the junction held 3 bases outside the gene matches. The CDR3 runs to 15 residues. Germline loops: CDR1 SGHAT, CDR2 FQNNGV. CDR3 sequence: CASSLDGQGVYEQYF. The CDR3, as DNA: TGTGCCAGCAGCTTAGACGGACAGGGGGTTTACGAGCAGTACTTC.

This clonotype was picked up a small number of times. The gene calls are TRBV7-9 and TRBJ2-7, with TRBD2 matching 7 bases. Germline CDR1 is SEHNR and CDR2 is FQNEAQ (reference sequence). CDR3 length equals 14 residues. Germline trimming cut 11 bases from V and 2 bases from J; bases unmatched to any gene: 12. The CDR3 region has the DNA TGTGCCCTTGATGTCCAGCGGGGCACCTACGAGCAGTACTTC. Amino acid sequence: CALDVQRGTYEQYF. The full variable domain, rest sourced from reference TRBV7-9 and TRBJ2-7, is DTGVSQNPRHKITKRGQNVTFRCDPISEHNRLYWYRQTLGQGPEFLTYFQNEAQLEKSRLLSDRFSAERPKGSFSTLEIQRTEQGDSAMYLCALDVQRGTYEQYFGPGTRLTVT.

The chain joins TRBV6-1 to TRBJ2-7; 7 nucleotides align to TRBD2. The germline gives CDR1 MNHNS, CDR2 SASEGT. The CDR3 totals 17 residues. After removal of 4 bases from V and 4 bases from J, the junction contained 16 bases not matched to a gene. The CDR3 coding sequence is TGTGCCAGCAGTGGACGATCGGCGAGCGGGACCCTTTACGAGCAGTACTTC. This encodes CASSGRSASGTLYEQYF.

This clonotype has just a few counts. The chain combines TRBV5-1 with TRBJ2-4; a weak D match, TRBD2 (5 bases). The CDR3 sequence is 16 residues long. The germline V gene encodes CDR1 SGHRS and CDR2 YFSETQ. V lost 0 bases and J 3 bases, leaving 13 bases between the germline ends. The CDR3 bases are TGCGCCAGCAGCTTGGGGGCTAGCTCTATCAAAAACATTCAGTACTTC. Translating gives CASSLGASSIKNIQYF.

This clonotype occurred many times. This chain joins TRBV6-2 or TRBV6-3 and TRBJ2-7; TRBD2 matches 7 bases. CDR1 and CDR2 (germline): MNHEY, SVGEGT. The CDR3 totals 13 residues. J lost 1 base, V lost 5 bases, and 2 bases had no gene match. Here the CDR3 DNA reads TGTGCCAGCAGTACAGCGGGATCCTACGAGCAGTACTTC. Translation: CASSTAGSYEQYF.

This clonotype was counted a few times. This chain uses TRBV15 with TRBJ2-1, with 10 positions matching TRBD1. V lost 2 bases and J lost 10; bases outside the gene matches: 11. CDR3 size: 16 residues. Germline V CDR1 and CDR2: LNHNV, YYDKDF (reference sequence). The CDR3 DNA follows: TGTGCCACCAGCAGATCCGGGACAGGGGTAGGTGGGGAGCAGTTCTTC. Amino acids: CATSRSGTGVGGEQFF.

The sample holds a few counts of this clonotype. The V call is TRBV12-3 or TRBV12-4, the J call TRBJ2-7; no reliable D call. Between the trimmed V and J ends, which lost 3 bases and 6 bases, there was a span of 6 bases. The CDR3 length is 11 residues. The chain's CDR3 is CASSFYSEQYF. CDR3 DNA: TGTGCCAGCAGTTTCTACTCCGAGCAGTACTTC.

CDR3 region: CAIMGTLYNEQFF. In DNA form, the CDR3 reads TGTGCCATCATGGGGACACTCTACAATGAGCAGTTCTTC. This chain joins TRBV10-3 and TRBJ2-1; D might be TRBD1 (6 bases). The CDR3 has 13 residues. Trimming took 7 bases from V and 3 from J, leaving 10 bases between them. Looked up from germline, CDR1 is ENHRY and CDR2 is SYGVKD.

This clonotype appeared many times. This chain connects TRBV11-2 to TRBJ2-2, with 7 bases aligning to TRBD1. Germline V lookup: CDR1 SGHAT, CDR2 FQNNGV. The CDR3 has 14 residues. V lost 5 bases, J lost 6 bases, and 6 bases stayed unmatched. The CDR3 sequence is CASSRQGDAGELFF. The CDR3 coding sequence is TGTGCCAGCAGCCGACAGGGAGATGCCGGGGAGCTGTTTTTT. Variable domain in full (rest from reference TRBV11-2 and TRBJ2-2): EAGVAQSPRYKIIEKRQSVAFWCNPISGHATLYWYQQILGQGPKLLIQFQNNGVVDDSQLPKDRFSAERLKGVDSTLKIQPAKLEDSAVYLCASSRQGDAGELFFGEGSRLTVL.

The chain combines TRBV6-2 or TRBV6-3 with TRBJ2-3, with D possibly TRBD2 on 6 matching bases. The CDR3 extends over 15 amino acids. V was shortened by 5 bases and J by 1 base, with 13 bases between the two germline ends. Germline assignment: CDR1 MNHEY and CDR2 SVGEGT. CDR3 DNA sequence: TGTGCCAGCAGTGCCTGGATAGCGGGCACAGATACGCAGTATTTT. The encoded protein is CASSAWIAGTDTQYF.